The 32 T cell receptor beta chains given below trace back to one sample, sequenced in a study of blood T cell repertoires in COVID-19. The table came from immunoSEQ multiplex PCR; TCRdb's copy has only in-frame clones and leaves some out. This sample has 150,000 to 200,000 clones, with roughly 84% found just once. Input material: PBMCs or T cells enriched from blood (not recorded which). Receptor source: a woman aged 55-69 years who had recovered from COVID-19.

V is TRBV7-9 and J is TRBJ2-1, with D possibly matching TRBD2 (6 bases). The CDR3 is 17 residues long. V lost 4 bases to trimming and J lost 6 bases, with 22 bases between them. The germline V gene has CDR1 SEHNR and CDR2 FQNEAQ (reference sequence). CDR3 in amino acids: CASSSSSGTQLGNEQFF. CDR3 bases: TGTGCCAGCAGCTCGTCATCCGGGACTCAGCTGGGCAATGAGCAGTTCTTC.

The chain couples TRBV6-5 to TRBJ1-5, with TRBD1 as a possible D gene (6 bases). V was clipped by 6 bases and J by 4 bases, with 16 bases between them. The CDR3 is 15 residues long. The germline gives CDR1 MNHEY, CDR2 SVGAGI. For the CDR3, the DNA is TGTGCCAGCAGACCCACAGGGAACGAAAATCAGCCCCAGCATTTT. Residues: CASRPTGNENQPQHF.

For this clone: One junction end disagrees with the germline gene, perhaps due to a read error. The J gene is TRBJ2-3, the V gene TRBV30, with D uncertain. CDR3 length equals 13 residues. Germline assignment: CDR1 GTSNPN and CDR2 SVGIG (reference sequence). The DNA of the CDR3 is TGTGCCTGGAGTGTACTGGGCACAGATATGCAGTATTTT. Translation gives CAWSVLGTDMQYF.

The rearrangement links TRBV7-2 to TRBJ2-7, with a weak D call TRBD2 (6 bases). CDR1 SGHTA and CDR2 FQGNSA come from the germline V gene. V was shortened by 2 bases and J by 4 bases, with 21 bases between the two germline ends. This CDR3 region has 17 residues. The DNA of the CDR3 is TGTGCCAGCAGCTTAAGAGGAGAAGGGAGGCCCATTTACGAGCAGTACTTC. Translated: CASSLRGEGRPIYEQYF.

The gene calls are TRBV5-1 and TRBJ2-3, with D maybe TRBD2 (6 bases). The germline gives CDR1 SGHRS, CDR2 YFSETQ. The CDR3 loop spans 14 amino acids. V was cut by 0 bases and J by 2 bases, with 7 bases left in between. As DNA, the CDR3 is TGCGCCAGCAGCTTGGCTAGCGACACAGATACGCAGTATTTT. Residues: CASSLASDTDTQYF.

The V and J genes are TRBV20-1 and TRBJ1-4, with unresolved D. In germline, CDR1 is DFQATT, CDR2 SNEGSKA (reference sequence). Trimming shortened V by 3 bases and J by 5 bases, and 7 bases separated the two germline ends. The CDR3 is 12 amino acids. The CDR3 DNA sequence: TGCAGTGCTAGTAGGAGGAATGAAAAACTGTTTTTT. Amino acid sequence: CSASRRNEKLFF.

This clone was observed a few times. V usage is TRBV2 and J usage is TRBJ2-7, with TRBD2 as a possible D gene (5 bases). V lost 6 bases, J lost 7 bases, and 19 bases lay in between. This CDR3 region has 14 residues. Germline V CDR1 and CDR2: SNHLY, FYNNEI. The CDR3 coding sequence is TGTGCCAGCAGGTCGGACTTACCTACTTGGGAGCAGTACTTC. Translation gives CASRSDLPTWEQYF.

The V gene is TRBV6-5, the J gene TRBJ1-4, with 12 nucleotides matching TRBD1. The V gene's germline CDR1 is MNHEY and CDR2 SVGAGI. The CDR3 loop spans 16 amino acids. V lost 2 bases and J lost 8; bases outside the gene matches: 6. The CDR3 nucleotides are TGTGCCAGCAGTTACCCGGGACAGGGGGCGCGAGAAAAACTGTTTTTT. Its protein product is CASSYPGQGAREKLFF.

This rearrangement joins TRBV29-1 to TRBJ1-6; D not resolved. V was cut by 7 bases and J by 12 bases, with 16 bases left in between. The CDR3 contains 12 residues. Germline CDR1 and CDR2: SQVTM and ANQGSEA. In nucleotides, the CDR3 is TGCAGCGCCTCCAGTTTTGATGGACCCCTCCACTTT. This encodes CSASSFDGPLHF.

CDR3 region: CASSPGQAGRETQYF. The CDR3 DNA sequence: TGTGCCAGTAGCCCGGGACAGGCGGGGAGGGAGACCCAGTACTTC. The rearrangement links TRBV19 to TRBJ2-5, with 8 bases lining up with TRBD1. Trimming took 6 bases from V and 5 from J; bases not matched to a gene: 11. The germline gives CDR1 LNHDA, CDR2 SQIVND (reference sequence). This CDR3 comprises 15 residues.

This rearrangement joins TRBV28 to TRBJ1-4; no clear D. There are 16 residues in the CDR3. Germline loops: CDR1 MDHEN, CDR2 SYDVKM. The V end was cut by 4 bases, the J end by 1 base, with 13 bases between. CDR3 sequence (DNA): TGTGCCAGCAGTTACCGTCCGGGAGGAACTAATGAAAAACTGTTTTTT. Translating gives CASSYRPGGTNEKLFF.

The chain couples TRBV13 to TRBJ2-1; 7 nucleotides line up with TRBD1. CDR3 size: 12 residues. Germline CDR1 PRHDT, CDR2 FYEKMQ (reference sequence). The J segment lost 7 bases and the V segment lost 4 bases, leaving 1 base of the junction unmatched. The CDR3 loop reads CASSSTGNEQFF. In DNA form, the CDR3 reads TGTGCCAGCAGCTCGACAGGGAATGAGCAGTTCTTC.

The genes are TRBV2 and TRBJ1-4, with D hard to call. V was clipped by 7 bases and J by 7 bases, with 16 bases between them. This CDR3 contains 14 residues. CDR1 and CDR2 from the germline V gene are SNHLY and FYNNEI. The CDR3 DNA reads TGTGCCAGCAACCGTCACGGTTACGGTGAAAAACTGTTTTTT. It is translated as CASNRHGYGEKLFF.

The rearrangement joins TRBV7-6 to TRBJ2-2; 10 positions agree with TRBD2. Germline-derived CDR1 and CDR2 are SGHVS and FNYEAQ. This CDR3 has 16 residues. V trimming: 2 bases; J trimming: 4 bases; junction bases outside the gene matches: 4. The CDR3, as DNA: TGTGCCAGCAGCTTAATGGCTAGCGGGGGCACCGGGGAGCTGTTTTTT. This sequence encodes CASSLMASGGTGELFF.

This clone was observed a few times. The chain is built from TRBV4-1 and TRBJ2-7, with 11 bases lining up with TRBD1. Germline-derived CDR1 and CDR2 are MGHRA and YSYEKL. With 1 base clipped from V and 4 bases from J, the junction kept 3 bases outside the gene matches. This CDR3 spans 15 amino acids. Written as DNA, the CDR3 is TGCGCCAGCAGCCAAGGAGGGACAGGGGGATACGAGCAGTACTTC. Translating gives CASSQGGTGGYEQYF.

This clone appeared once. The J gene is TRBJ2-7, the V gene TRBV10-2; possibly TRBD2 for D (8 bases). Germline CDR1 WSHSY, CDR2 SAAADI. CDR3 length: 14 residues. The V gene lost 6 bases and the J gene lost 2 bases, with 14 bases spanning the gap. This CDR3 is CASSQGGLAYEQYF. The CDR3 region has the DNA TGCGCCAGCAGCCAGGGGGGACTAGCCTACGAGCAGTACTTC.

The rearrangement joins TRBV2 to TRBJ1-2; no reliable D call. CDR3 length: 12 amino acids. The V gene lost 2 bases and the J gene lost 8 bases, with 9 bases spanning the gap. Germline-derived CDR1 and CDR2 are SNHLY and FYNNEI. CDR3 in amino acids: CASSEQGRGYTF. CDR3 nucleotide sequence: TGTGCCAGCAGTGAACAAGGGAGAGGCTACACCTTC.

The chain links TRBV11-2 to TRBJ2-5; tentative D call: TRBD2 (6 bases). Between the trimmed V and J ends, which lost 1 base and 4 bases, there was a span of 13 bases. The CDR3 is 15 residues long. From germline, CDR1 is SGHAT and CDR2 FQNNGV. CDR3: CASSLAPTRGETQYF. CDR3 sequence (DNA): TGTGCCAGCAGCTTAGCTCCGACTAGAGGAGAGACCCAGTACTTC.

The chain joins TRBV4-1 to TRBJ1-3, with 7 bases that match TRBD1. This CDR3 is built from 19 residues. J gave up 0 bases and V 2 bases, and 13 bases lay outside the gene matches. CDR1 is MGHRA, CDR2 YSYEKL, per germline. CDR3 residues: CASSQSGQSSAPSGNTIYF. DNA for the CDR3: TGCGCCAGCAGCCAATCGGGACAGTCCTCTGCCCCCTCTGGAAACACCATATATTTT.

This clone has more than one count but fewer than ten. The gene calls are TRBV11-1 and TRBJ1-1, with 9 positions matching TRBD1. The V gene's germline CDR1 is SGHAT and CDR2 FQDESV (reference sequence). V lost 5 bases and J lost 0; bases outside the gene matches: 7. CDR3 length equals 16 residues. In DNA, the CDR3 is TGTGCCAGCAGCCCGCGGACAGGGGCGATGAACACTGAAGCTTTCTTT. This gives the protein CASSPRTGAMNTEAFF.

The chain joins TRBV30 to TRBJ1-2; tentative D call: TRBD1 (6 bases). Between the trimmed V and J ends, which lost 4 bases and 1 base, there was a span of 13 bases. The CDR3 is 14 residues long. The germline V gene encodes CDR1 GTSNPN and CDR2 SVGIG (reference sequence). This chain's CDR3 is CAWMTGTVNYGYTF. CDR3 bases: TGTGCCTGGATGACAGGCACCGTTAACTATGGCTACACCTTC.

A note on this clone: Additional DNA sequences in this sample encode the identical CDR3. CDR3 protein: CASSLSEGYGYTF. For the CDR3, the DNA is TGTGCCAGCAGTTTGTCAGAGGGCTATGGCTACACCTTC. The V call is TRBV27, the J call TRBJ1-2; D ambiguous. Germline CDR1 MNHEY, CDR2 SMNVEV (reference sequence). CDR3 length: 13 amino acids. Trimming cost V 3 bases and J 4 bases, with 9 bases left between them.

This clone showed up just once. This sequence joins TRBV5-1 and TRBJ1-1; TRBD1 aligns across 8 bases. J was trimmed by 4 bases and V by 1 base; bases with no gene match: 3. The CDR3 contains 14 residues. CDR1 is SGHRS, CDR2 YFSETQ, per germline. CDR3 nucleotides: TGCGCCAGCAGCTTGTATGGACAGGGCACTGAAGCTTTCTTT. Translation gives CASSLYGQGTEAFF.

The chain combines TRBV19 with TRBJ1-1; 9 bases align to TRBD1. This CDR3 spans 13 amino acids. V lost 9 bases, J lost 6 bases, and 8 bases stayed unmatched. CDR1 and CDR2 from the germline V gene are LNHDA and SQIVND (reference sequence). For the CDR3, the DNA is TGTGCCAGCACAGGGGGCGGGTTCCCTGAAGCTTTCTTT. Translation: CASTGGGFPEAFF.

A remark on this clone: The sample carries other DNA sequences with the same CDR3. The rearrangement joins TRBV9 to TRBJ1-6; 8 bases align to TRBD1. The CDR3 sequence is 15 residues long. Trimming removed 0 bases from V and 6 bases from J; junction bases left unmatched: 2. Germline assignment: CDR1 SGDLS and CDR2 YYNGEE. The CDR3 reads CASSVGQGANSPLHF. For the CDR3, the DNA is TGTGCCAGCAGCGTAGGGCAGGGGGCTAATTCACCCCTCCACTTT.

This chain joins TRBV11-1 and TRBJ2-1; TRBD1 matches 11 bases. This CDR3 is built from 15 residues. Germline V gives CDR1 SGHAT, CDR2 FQDESV (reference sequence). V shed 5 bases, J shed 2 bases, and the junction held 2 bases outside the gene matches. The CDR3 DNA is TGTGCCAGCAGCCGGGACAGGGGGACCTACAATGAGCAGTTCTTC. Translating it yields CASSRDRGTYNEQFF.

The chain has TRBV2 and TRBJ2-1; 9 bases agree with TRBD2. CDR3 length equals 14 residues. With V trimmed by 8 bases and J by 4 bases, 6 bases remained unmatched. Germline assignment: CDR1 SNHLY and CDR2 FYNNEI. CDR3 sequence: CASLRLAVYNEQFF. DNA of the CDR3: TGTGCCAGCCTTCGACTAGCGGTTTACAATGAGCAGTTCTTC.

The V gene is TRBV19, the J gene TRBJ2-1; perhaps TRBD1 as D (9 bases). The CDR3 runs to 21 residues. V was shortened by 6 bases and J by 4 bases, with 34 bases between the two germline ends. Per the germline V gene, CDR1 is LNHDA and CDR2 is SQIVND (reference sequence). The CDR3 reads CASSPRAGQGGREGLYNEQFF. As DNA, the CDR3 is TGTGCCAGTAGCCCTAGGGCGGGACAGGGAGGACGGGAGGGCCTGTACAATGAGCAGTTCTTC. Complete variable domain (other parts from reference TRBV19 and TRBJ2-1): DGGITQSPKYLFRKEGQNVTLSCEQNLNHDAMYWYRQDPGQGLRLIYYSQIVNDFQKGDIAEGYSVSREKKESFPLTVTSAQKNPTAFYLCASSPRAGQGGREGLYNEQFFGPGTRLTVL.

This chain connects TRBV24-1 to TRBJ2-1; maybe TRBD2 (5 bases). V lost 3 bases and J 7 bases, leaving 9 bases between the germline ends. Germline-derived CDR1 and CDR2 are KGHDR and SFDVKD. The CDR3 sequence is 13 residues long. The DNA for the CDR3 is TGTGCCACCAGTGATCCGGGAAGGAATGAGCAGTTCTTC. Translated: CATSDPGRNEQFF.

The rearrangement joins TRBV18 to TRBJ1-2; D unclear. This CDR3 region has 14 residues. Germline V gene data show CDR1 as KGHSH and CDR2 as LQKENI. V lost 3 bases, J lost 0 bases, and 8 bases lay in between. CDR3 sequence reads: CASSPRETNYGYTF. CDR3 DNA sequence: TGTGCCAGCTCACCTCGGGAAACTAACTATGGCTACACCTTC. Together with reference TRBV18 and TRBJ1-2, the CDR3 gives the full variable domain: NAGVMQNPRHLVRRRGQEARLRCSPMKGHSHVYWYRQLPEEGLKFMVYLQKENIIDESGMPKERFSAEFPKEGPSILRIQQVVRGDSAAYFCASSPRETNYGYTFGSGTRLTVV.

The chain joins TRBV19 to TRBJ1-5; TRBD1 agrees at 8 bases. This CDR3 contains 13 residues. Trimming cost V 5 bases and J 6 bases; bases outside gene matches: 3. Looked up from germline, CDR1 is LNHDA and CDR2 is SQIVND (reference sequence). The DNA for the CDR3 is TGTGCCAGTAGTGGACAGGGAGGTCAGCCCCAGCATTTT. Amino acids: CASSGQGGQPQHF.

This clone was seen a few times. The chain links TRBV9 to TRBJ2-7, with D tentatively TRBD2 (5 bases). V was clipped by 0 bases and J by 3 bases, with 13 bases between them. The length of the CDR3 is 15 residues. Germline-derived CDR1 and CDR2 are SGDLS and YYNGEE. The CDR3 sequence is CASSVDIGILYEQYF. The CDR3 bases are TGTGCCAGCAGCGTAGATATCGGGATCCTCTACGAGCAGTACTTC.